These 26 T cell receptor beta chains came from one sample sequenced in a study of CD8 T cells in Susac syndrome. Reverse transcription of 0.5 to 1 ug RNA used random hexamers. TCRdb re-called the immunoSEQ multiplex PCR reads with MiXCR, one entry per CDR3 protein. The sample lists about 250,000 distinct CDR3 sequences, 90% to 95% seen once, with less than 0.075% in the top ten. The sample was CD4+ T cells from PBMCs. Receptors were obtained from a human donor with multiple sclerosis.

The chain links TRBV5-1 to TRBJ2-1; D could derive from TRBD1 or TRBD2 (5 bases each). Trimming took off 3 bases at V and 11 bases at J, with 27 bases between the two ends. CDR3 length: 17 amino acids. CDR1 and CDR2 (germline): SGHRS, YFSETQ. For the CDR3, the DNA is TGCGCCAGCAGCTCGGGGCGAGGGGCCCGCTACAATGAGCAGCAGTTCTTC. Its protein product is CASSSGRGARYNEQQFF.

This chain links TRBV29-1 with TRBJ2-2, with a tentative D call TRBD1 (5 bases). V lost 6 bases and J 1 base, leaving 12 bases between the germline ends. The germline CDR1 and CDR2 sequences are SQVTM and ANQGSEA. This CDR3 is built from 14 residues. The CDR3: CSVLGPGNTGELFF. The DNA for the CDR3 is TGCAGCGTCCTGGGGCCAGGGAACACCGGGGAGCTGTTTTTT.

This chain connects TRBV7-8 to TRBJ2-7; no definite D call. Germline V gene data show CDR1 as SGHVS and CDR2 as FQNEAQ. The CDR3 is 13 residues long. The ends were cut back, 2 bases at V and 7 bases at J, with 12 bases in the middle. The chain's CDR3 is CASSLTTLGEQYF. As DNA, the CDR3 is TGTGCCAGCAGCTTAACTACCCTCGGGGAGCAGTACTTC.

Here the CDR3 reads CASSRGQGVGQETQYF. CDR3 DNA sequence: TGTGCCAGCAGCCGGGGACAGGGGGTTGGGCAAGAGACCCAGTACTTC. The chain joins TRBV7-6 to TRBJ2-5; 11 bases agree with TRBD1. The V segment lost 5 bases and the J segment 2 bases; nucleotides outside the gene matches: 7. This CDR3 contains 16 residues. Germline V gene lookup returns CDR1 SGHVS and CDR2 FNYEAQ.

The chain couples TRBV7-8 to TRBJ1-3; D ambiguous. V was pared by 5 bases and J by 2 bases, with 13 bases between. This CDR3 comprises 15 residues. The germline gives CDR1 SGHVS, CDR2 FQNEAQ. In DNA form, the CDR3 reads TGTGCCAGCAGCCCCCCCGGGGTTCCTGGAAACACCATATATTTT. Its protein is CASSPPGVPGNTIYF. The full variable domain, its missing parts supplied by reference TRBV7-8 and TRBJ1-3, is GAGVSQSPRYKVAKRGQDVALRCDPISGHVSLFWYQQALGQGPEFLTYFQNEAQLDKSGLPSDRFFAERPEGSVSTLKIQRTQQEDSAVYLCASSPPGVPGNTIYFGEGSWLTVV.

Only one count was recorded for this clonotype. The chain joins TRBV25-1 to TRBJ1-3; D remains ambiguous. The CDR3 spans 13 residues. CDR1 and CDR2 (germline): MGHDK, SYGVNS. V lost 5 bases to trimming and J lost 2 bases, with 7 bases between them. The CDR3 loop is CASSPSAGNTIYF. The CDR3, as DNA: TGTGCCAGCAGTCCTAGTGCTGGAAACACCATATATTTT.

The chain carries TRBV2 and TRBJ1-2, with D uncertain. There are 13 residues in the CDR3. CDR1 and CDR2 (germline): SNHLY, FYNNEI. The V and J ends lost 8 bases and 3 bases respectively, with 13 bases between them. CDR3 sequence: CASAPRRDYGYTF. The CDR3 DNA reads as TGTGCCAGCGCCCCCCGGCGCGACTATGGCTACACCTTC.

The chain carries TRBV3-1 and TRBJ2-5, with D perhaps TRBD2 (5 bases). In germline, CDR1 is LGHDT, CDR2 YNNKEL (reference sequence). Between the trimmed V and J ends, which lost 3 bases and 2 bases, there was a span of 10 bases. This CDR3 has 14 amino acids. The CDR3 DNA is TGTGCCAGCAGCCATAGGACTCTACAAGAGACCCAGTACTTC. Its translation is CASSHRTLQETQYF.

This chain joins TRBV14 and TRBJ2-6; D unclear. Germline V gives CDR1 SGHDN, CDR2 FVKESK. This CDR3 contains 13 residues. V was clipped by 1 base and J by 11 bases, with 9 bases between them. The CDR3 DNA reads TGTGCCAGCAGCCAAGTGGCAGGCTACGTCCTGACTTTC. Translating gives CASSQVAGYVLTF.

CDR3 nucleotide sequence: TGTGCCAGCCGAAGGGGGACAAGAAACACCATATATTTT. Protein product: CASRRGTRNTIYF. The genes are TRBV6-1 and TRBJ1-3; a possible D gene is TRBD1 (6 bases). CDR3 length: 13 residues. Trimming stripped 8 bases from V and 5 bases from J, with 13 bases between. In germline, CDR1 is MNHNS, CDR2 SASEGT.

V gene TRBV7-2 combines with J gene TRBJ1-1; D is perhaps TRBD1 (5 bases). V was trimmed by 3 bases and J by 5 bases, leaving 16 bases between them. Germline assignment: CDR1 SGHTA and CDR2 FQGNSA. This CDR3 comprises 15 residues. CDR3 loop: CASSLSWIRGTEAFF. The CDR3 DNA follows: TGTGCCAGCAGCTTGAGTTGGATAAGGGGAACTGAAGCTTTCTTT.

The CDR3 DNA sequence: TGTGCCAGCAGTTTTGTGTCGGCGAACACCGGGGAGCTGTTTTTT. Its translation is CASSFVSANTGELFF. The genes are TRBV12-3 or TRBV12-4 and TRBJ2-2; the D is unclear. There are 15 residues in the CDR3. Trimming took off 3 bases at V and 0 bases at J, with 8 bases between the two ends.

The V gene is TRBV19, the J gene TRBJ1-1; D possibly corresponds to TRBD1 (6 bases). Germline loops: CDR1 LNHDA, CDR2 SQIVND (reference sequence). V shed 1 base and J shed 5 bases, with 14 bases lying between them. This CDR3 is built from 15 residues. The CDR3 loop reads CASSIVGSQGTEAFF. For the CDR3, the DNA is TGTGCCAGTAGTATAGTCGGCAGCCAGGGGACTGAAGCTTTCTTT. The whole variable domain, filled in from reference TRBV19 and TRBJ1-1, reads DGGITQSPKYLFRKEGQNVTLSCEQNLNHDAMYWYRQDPGQGLRLIYYSQIVNDFQKGDIAEGYSVSREKKESFPLTVTSAQKNPTAFYLCASSIVGSQGTEAFFGQGTRLTVV.

The J gene is TRBJ1-3, the V gene TRBV29-1; 11 nucleotides match TRBD1. The CDR3 extends over 17 amino acids. The V gene's germline CDR1 is SQVTM and CDR2 ANQGSEA. Germline trimming cut 4 bases from V and 4 bases from J; bases unmatched to any gene: 12. CDR3 sequence: CSVGDGGQGAPGNTIYF. As DNA, the CDR3 is TGCAGCGTTGGAGACGGCGGACAGGGGGCGCCAGGAAACACCATATATTTT.

This chain joins TRBV14 and TRBJ1-1; no clear D. The CDR3 loop spans 14 amino acids. Trimming took 3 bases from V and 4 from J, leaving 12 bases between them. Germline V lookup: CDR1 SGHDN, CDR2 FVKESK. CDR3 residues: CASSHTVWGTEAFF. CDR3 bases: TGTGCCAGCAGCCATACCGTGTGGGGCACTGAAGCTTTCTTT.

J is TRBJ2-3 and V is TRBV7-2; 13 nucleotides match TRBD2. This CDR3 is built from 16 residues. With V trimmed by 4 bases and J by 1 base, 2 bases remained unmatched. Germline-derived CDR1 and CDR2 are SGHTA and FQGNSA. This CDR3 reads CASSWGTSGGTDTQYF. CDR3 bases: TGTGCCAGCAGCTGGGGGACTAGCGGGGGCACAGATACGCAGTATTTT.

The gene calls are TRBV7-6 and TRBJ1-1; D is undetermined. V was clipped by 4 bases and J by 5 bases, with 11 bases between them. Germline values: CDR1 SGHVS, CDR2 FNYEAQ. CDR3 size: 13 residues. Written as DNA, the CDR3 is TGTGCCAGCAGCTCGGGAGGATGGACTGAAGCTTTCTTT. Translation gives CASSSGGWTEAFF.

The chain links TRBV5-4 to TRBJ2-7, with TRBD1 as a possible D gene (6 bases). Trimming left V 9 bases short and J 2 bases short, with 15 bases between. Looked up from germline, CDR1 is SGHNT and CDR2 is YYREEE (reference sequence). The CDR3 runs 13 residues. The CDR3 spells CATSTGSTYEQYV. Written as DNA, the CDR3 is TGTGCCACCTCGACAGGTTCAACCTACGAGCAGTACGTC.

The chain couples TRBV6-6 to TRBJ1-5, with no clear D. V lost 2 bases and J lost 5, with 4 bases in between. The CDR3 runs 12 residues. Germline-derived CDR1 and CDR2 are MNHNY and SVGAGI (reference sequence). CDR3 region: CASSYGDQPQHF. The CDR3 DNA reads as TGTGCCAGCAGTTACGGTGATCAGCCCCAGCATTTT.

The V call is TRBV19, the J call TRBJ1-5; 8 bases map to TRBD1. Trimming cost V 5 bases and J 6 bases; bases outside gene matches: 12. The germline CDR1 and CDR2 sequences are LNHDA and SQIVND (reference sequence). The CDR3 length is 16 residues. Written as DNA, the CDR3 is TGTGCCAGTAGTGAAAGAGGCGGACAGGGAAGTCAGCCCCAGCATTTT. Its translation is CASSERGGQGSQPQHF.

The chain has TRBV12-3 or TRBV12-4 and TRBJ2-2, with 11 nucleotides matching TRBD2. V trimming: 9 bases; J trimming: 4 bases; junction bases outside the gene matches: 4. The CDR3 has 14 residues. CDR3 sequence: CASSGRAGTGELFF. The CDR3 nucleotides read TGTGCCAGTAGCGGGAGGGCCGGCACCGGGGAGCTGTTTTTT.

This rearrangement joins TRBV9 to TRBJ2-1; perhaps TRBD1 as D (5 bases). Germline CDR1 reads SGDLS; CDR2 reads YYNGEE. The V gene lost 0 bases and the J gene lost 7 bases, with 11 bases spanning the gap. CDR3 size: 14 residues. In nucleotides, the CDR3 is TGTGCCAGCAGCGTAGGACAGTCCCGTAATGAGCAGTTCTTC. It encodes CASSVGQSRNEQFF.

The chain is built from TRBV7-9 and TRBJ2-3; weak D call: TRBD2 (5 bases). The ends were cut back, 8 bases at V and 0 bases at J, with 12 bases in the middle. This CDR3 is 14 amino acids long. Germline-derived CDR1 and CDR2 are SEHNR and FQNEAQ (reference sequence). The CDR3 nucleotides are TGTGCCAGCGCCAGCGGAACCAGCACAGATACGCAGTATTTT. Protein: CASASGTSTDTQYF.

The V gene is TRBV30, the J gene TRBJ2-2; 7 nucleotides align to TRBD1. Trimming at V came to 5 bases and at J to 0 bases, leaving 0 bases not matched to a gene. Looked up from germline, CDR1 is GTSNPN and CDR2 is SVGIG (reference sequence). The CDR3 loop spans 13 amino acids. DNA of the CDR3: TGTGCCTGGGACAGGGCGAACACCGGGGAGCTGTTTTTT. It yields the protein CAWDRANTGELFF.

V usage is TRBV21-1 and J usage is TRBJ2-7; the table gives TRBD2 as D, unverified against the DNA. TRBV21-1 is annotated as a pseudogene. CDR3 size: 18 residues. CDR3 sequence reads: CANSKALRASGSVHEQYV. The CDR3 DNA is TGTGCCAACAGCAAAGCCCTGCGGGCTAGCGGGAGTGTACACGAGCAGTACGTC.

As DNA, the CDR3 is TGCAGCGTTGTTACGATCTACGAGCAGTACTTC. Translating gives CSVVTIYEQYF. V usage is TRBV29-1 and J usage is TRBJ2-7; D not certain. The V and J ends lost 4 bases and 3 bases respectively, with 7 bases between them. The CDR3 is 11 residues long. The germline V gene has CDR1 SQVTM and CDR2 ANQGSEA.